This is a list of T cell receptor beta chains from one sample in a study of T cells in Graves' hyperthyroidism and ophthalmopathy. MiXCR, applied by TCRdb to the multiplex PCR reads, yields one record per CDR3 protein. The repertoire includes roughly 500,000 distinct CDR3 sequences, over 45% of them detected once, and about 45% sits in the top ten. The source material was peripheral blood or thyroid tissue (not recorded which). The origin of the receptors is an adult woman with Graves' disease, either hyperthyroidism or ophthalmopathy (not recorded which). CDR3s include the opening cysteine and the closing phenylalanine or tryptophan. Rows may omit the clone size; those that give it use once, few, many or a size class.

j_gene	v_gene	abundance	len	CDR3aa
TRBJ1-6	TRBV10-2	once	13	CASSSSSASPLHF
TRBJ1-2	TRBV5-6	-	17	CASSYVENRGRIYGYTF
TRBJ1-2	TRBV7-2	-	15	CASSPAKGPGYGYTF
TRBJ1-2	TRBV11-2	many	14	CASSLERATGRYTF
TRBJ1-3	TRBV5-1	-	16	CASSLRGENTGNTIYF
TRBJ2-5	TRBV7-2	-	13	CASSHRTGETQYF
TRBJ1-5	TRBV2	few	14	CAIGEGTGYQPQHF
TRBJ2-5	TRBV7-2	-	14	CASSLGTTEETQYF
TRBJ1-2	TRBV7-8	few	15	CASSHRQGALDGYTF
TRBJ2-7	TRBV19	-	13	CASSENNLPGKNF
TRBJ1-2	TRBV29-1	-	15	CSVEGGLMLNYGYTF
TRBJ2-7	TRBV29-1	-	13	CSVANRGPYEQYF
TRBJ1-1	TRBV5-5	-	15	CASSLAGAENTEAFF
TRBJ1-5	TRBV5-4	many	12	CASSLWGQPQHF
TRBJ2-7	TRBV20-1	many	14	CSALTGTSNVEQYF
TRBJ1-1	TRBV10-3	many	14	CAISESRQGSEAFF
TRBJ1-2	TRBV29-1	-	14	CSVEGDRDSYGYTF
TRBJ2-6	TRBV9	-	18	CASSVDGGGTSGANVLTF
TRBJ2-5	TRBV7-2	-	16	CASSFQAGGYQETQYF
TRBJ1-6	TRBV4-1	many	15	CASSQDQGGRSPLHF